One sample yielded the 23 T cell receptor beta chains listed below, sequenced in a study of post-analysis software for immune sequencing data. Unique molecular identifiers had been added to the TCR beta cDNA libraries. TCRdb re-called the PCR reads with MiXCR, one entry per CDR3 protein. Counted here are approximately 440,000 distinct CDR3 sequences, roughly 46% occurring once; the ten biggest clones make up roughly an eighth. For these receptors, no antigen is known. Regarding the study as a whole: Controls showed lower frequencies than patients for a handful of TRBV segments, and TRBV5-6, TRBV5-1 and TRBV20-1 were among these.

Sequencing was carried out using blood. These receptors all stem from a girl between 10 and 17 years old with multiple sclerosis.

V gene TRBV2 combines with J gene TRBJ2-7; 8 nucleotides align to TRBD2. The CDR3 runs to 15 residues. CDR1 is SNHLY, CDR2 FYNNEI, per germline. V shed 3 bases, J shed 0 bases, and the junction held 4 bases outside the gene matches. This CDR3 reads CASSELTSGSYEQYF. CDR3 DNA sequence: TGTGCCAGCAGTGAGCTCACTAGCGGCTCCTACGAGCAGTACTTC.

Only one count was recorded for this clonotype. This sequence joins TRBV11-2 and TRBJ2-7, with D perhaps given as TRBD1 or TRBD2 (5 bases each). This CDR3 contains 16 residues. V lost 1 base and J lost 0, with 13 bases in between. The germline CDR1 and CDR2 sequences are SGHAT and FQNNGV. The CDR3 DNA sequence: TGTGCCAGCAGCTTAGGGGGGTGGTCCAGCTCCTACGAGCAGTACTTC. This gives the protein CASSLGGWSSSYEQYF.

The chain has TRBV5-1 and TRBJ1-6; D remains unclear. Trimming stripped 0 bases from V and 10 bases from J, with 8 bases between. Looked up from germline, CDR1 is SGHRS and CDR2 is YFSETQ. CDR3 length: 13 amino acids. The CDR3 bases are TGCGCCAGCAGCTTGGCCGAAGGGTCACCCCTCCACTTT. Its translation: CASSLAEGSPLHF.

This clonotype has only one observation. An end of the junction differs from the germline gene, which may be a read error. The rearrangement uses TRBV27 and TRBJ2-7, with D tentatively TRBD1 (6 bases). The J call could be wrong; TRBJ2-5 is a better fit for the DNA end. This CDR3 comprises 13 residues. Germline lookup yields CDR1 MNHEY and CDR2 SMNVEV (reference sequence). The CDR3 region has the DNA TGTACCAGCAGTATCGGGACATTGGGGACCCAGTACTTC. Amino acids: CTSSIGTLGTQYF.

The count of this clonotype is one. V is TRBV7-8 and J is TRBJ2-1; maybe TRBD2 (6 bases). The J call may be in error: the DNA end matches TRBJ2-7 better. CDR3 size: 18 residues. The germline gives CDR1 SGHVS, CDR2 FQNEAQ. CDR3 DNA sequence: TGTGCCAGCAGCATAGGTAGATTGGCGGGACCGTCCTACAATGAGCAGTACTTC. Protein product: CASSIGRLAGPSYNEQYF.

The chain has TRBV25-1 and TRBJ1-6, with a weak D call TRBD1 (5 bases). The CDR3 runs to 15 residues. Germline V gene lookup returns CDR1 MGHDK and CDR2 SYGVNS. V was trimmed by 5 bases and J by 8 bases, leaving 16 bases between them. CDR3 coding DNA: TGTGCCAGCAGTCCCCCCGGGACGGATTATTCACCCCTCCACTTT. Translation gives CASSPPGTDYSPLHF.

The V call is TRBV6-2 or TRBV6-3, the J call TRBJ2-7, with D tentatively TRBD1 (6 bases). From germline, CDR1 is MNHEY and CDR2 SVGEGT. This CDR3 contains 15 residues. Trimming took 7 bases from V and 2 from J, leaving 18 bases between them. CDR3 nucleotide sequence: TGTGCCAGCACCCCGGGTGGGGCAGGGGCCTACGAGCAGTACTTC. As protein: CASTPGGAGAYEQYF.

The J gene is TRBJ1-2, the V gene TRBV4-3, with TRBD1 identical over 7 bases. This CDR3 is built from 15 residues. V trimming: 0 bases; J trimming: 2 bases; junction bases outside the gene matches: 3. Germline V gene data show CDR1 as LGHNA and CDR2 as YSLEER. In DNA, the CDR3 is TGCGCCAGCAGCCAAGATATGGGACAGAACTATGGCTACACCTTC. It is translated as CASSQDMGQNYGYTF.

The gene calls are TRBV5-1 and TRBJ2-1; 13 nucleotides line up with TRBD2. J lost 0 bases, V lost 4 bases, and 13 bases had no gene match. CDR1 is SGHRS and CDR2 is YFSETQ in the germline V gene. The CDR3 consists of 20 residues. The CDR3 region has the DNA TGCGCCAGCAGCCCGAGGACTAGCGGGAGCCCCCGAAACTCCTACAATGAGCAGTTCTTC. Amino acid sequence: CASSPRTSGSPRNSYNEQFF.

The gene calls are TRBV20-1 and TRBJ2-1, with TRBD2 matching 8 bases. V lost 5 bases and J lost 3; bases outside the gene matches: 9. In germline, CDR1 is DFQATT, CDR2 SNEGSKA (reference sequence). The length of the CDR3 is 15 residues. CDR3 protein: CSALPGTRHYNEQFF. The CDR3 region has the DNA TGCAGTGCTCTACCCGGGACTAGGCACTACAATGAGCAGTTCTTC.

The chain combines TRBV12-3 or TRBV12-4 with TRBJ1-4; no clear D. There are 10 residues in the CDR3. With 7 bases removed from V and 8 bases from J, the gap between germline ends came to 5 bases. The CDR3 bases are TGTGCCAGCACCCTCGAAAAACTGTTTTTT. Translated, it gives CASTLEKLFF.

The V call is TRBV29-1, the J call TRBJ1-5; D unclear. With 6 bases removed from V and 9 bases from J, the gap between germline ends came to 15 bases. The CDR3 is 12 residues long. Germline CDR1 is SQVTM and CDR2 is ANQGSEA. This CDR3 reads CSVRDGGRPQHF. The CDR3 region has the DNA TGCAGCGTCCGTGACGGAGGTCGGCCCCAGCATTTT.

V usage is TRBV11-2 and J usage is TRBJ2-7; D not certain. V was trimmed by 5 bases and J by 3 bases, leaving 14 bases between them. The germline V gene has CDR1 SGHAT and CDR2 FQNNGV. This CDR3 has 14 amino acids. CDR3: CASSNMAVLYEQYF. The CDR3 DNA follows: TGTGCCAGCAGCAATATGGCAGTACTCTACGAGCAGTACTTC.

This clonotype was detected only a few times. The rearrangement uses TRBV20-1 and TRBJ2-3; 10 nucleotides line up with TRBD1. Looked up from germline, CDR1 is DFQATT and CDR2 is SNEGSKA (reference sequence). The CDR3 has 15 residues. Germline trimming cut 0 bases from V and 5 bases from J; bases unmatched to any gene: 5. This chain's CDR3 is CSARDGTGVKDTQYF. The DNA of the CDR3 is TGCAGTGCTAGAGACGGGACAGGGGTCAAAGATACGCAGTATTTT.

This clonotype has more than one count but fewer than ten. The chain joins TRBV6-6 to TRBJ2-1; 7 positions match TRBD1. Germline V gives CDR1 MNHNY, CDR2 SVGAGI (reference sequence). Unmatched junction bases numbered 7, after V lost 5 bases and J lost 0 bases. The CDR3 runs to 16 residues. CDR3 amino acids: CASSTEDRDSYNEQFF. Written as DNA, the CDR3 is TGTGCCAGCAGTACCGAAGACAGGGACTCCTACAATGAGCAGTTCTTC.

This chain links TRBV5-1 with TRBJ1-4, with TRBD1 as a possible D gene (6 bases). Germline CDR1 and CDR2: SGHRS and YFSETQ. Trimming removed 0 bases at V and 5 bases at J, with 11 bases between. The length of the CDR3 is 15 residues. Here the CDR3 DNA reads TGCGCCAGCAGCTTGGGGGGGCCGAGAAATGAAAAACTGTTTTTT. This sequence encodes CASSLGGPRNEKLFF.

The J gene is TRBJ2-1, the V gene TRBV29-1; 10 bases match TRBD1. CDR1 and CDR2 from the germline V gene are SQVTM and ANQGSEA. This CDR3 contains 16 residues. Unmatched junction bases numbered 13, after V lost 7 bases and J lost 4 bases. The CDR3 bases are TGCAGCGCGAGAGGGGCGACAGGGGGCTTTTACAATGAGCAGTTCTTC. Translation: CSARGATGGFYNEQFF.

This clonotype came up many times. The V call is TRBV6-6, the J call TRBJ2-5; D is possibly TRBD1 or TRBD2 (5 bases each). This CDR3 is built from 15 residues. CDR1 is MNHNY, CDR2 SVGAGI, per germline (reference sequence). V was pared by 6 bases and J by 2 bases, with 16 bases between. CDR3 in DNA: TGTGCCAGCAGCCAAAAGGGACGGGGACAAGAGACCCAGTACTTC. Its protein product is CASSQKGRGQETQYF.

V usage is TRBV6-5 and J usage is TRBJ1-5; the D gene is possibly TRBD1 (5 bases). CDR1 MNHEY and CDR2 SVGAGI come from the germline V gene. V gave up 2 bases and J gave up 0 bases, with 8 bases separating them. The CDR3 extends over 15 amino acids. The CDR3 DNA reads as TGTGCCAGCAGTTACAGCGGGGGTAGCAATCAGCCCCAGCATTTT. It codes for CASSYSGGSNQPQHF.

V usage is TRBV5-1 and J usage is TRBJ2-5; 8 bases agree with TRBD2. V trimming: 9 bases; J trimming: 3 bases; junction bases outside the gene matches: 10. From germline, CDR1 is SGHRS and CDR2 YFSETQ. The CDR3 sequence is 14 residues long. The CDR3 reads CATSKLAEKETQYF. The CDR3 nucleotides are TGCGCCACGTCGAAACTAGCGGAAAAAGAGACCCAGTACTTC.

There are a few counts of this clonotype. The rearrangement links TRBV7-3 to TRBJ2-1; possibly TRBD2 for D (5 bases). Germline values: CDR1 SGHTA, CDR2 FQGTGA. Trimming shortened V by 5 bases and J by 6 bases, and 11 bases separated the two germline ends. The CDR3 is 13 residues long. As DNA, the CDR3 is TGTGCCAGCAGCCCCGGGGTTCGCAATGAGCAGTTCTTC. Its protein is CASSPGVRNEQFF.

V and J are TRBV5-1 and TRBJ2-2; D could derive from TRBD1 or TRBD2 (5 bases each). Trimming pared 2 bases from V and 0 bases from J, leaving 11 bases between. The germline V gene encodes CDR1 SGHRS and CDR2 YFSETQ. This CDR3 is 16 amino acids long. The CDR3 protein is CASSFRSGPNTGELFF. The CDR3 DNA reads TGCGCCAGCAGCTTCAGGTCGGGGCCGAACACCGGGGAGCTGTTTTTT.

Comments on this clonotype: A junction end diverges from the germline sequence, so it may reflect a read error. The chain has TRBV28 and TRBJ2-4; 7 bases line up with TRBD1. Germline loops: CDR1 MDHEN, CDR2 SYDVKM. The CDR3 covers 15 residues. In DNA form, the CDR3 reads TGTGCCAGCAGTTCCCCTCCGGGACAGAAAAACATTCGGTACTTC. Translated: CASSSPPGQKNIRYF.